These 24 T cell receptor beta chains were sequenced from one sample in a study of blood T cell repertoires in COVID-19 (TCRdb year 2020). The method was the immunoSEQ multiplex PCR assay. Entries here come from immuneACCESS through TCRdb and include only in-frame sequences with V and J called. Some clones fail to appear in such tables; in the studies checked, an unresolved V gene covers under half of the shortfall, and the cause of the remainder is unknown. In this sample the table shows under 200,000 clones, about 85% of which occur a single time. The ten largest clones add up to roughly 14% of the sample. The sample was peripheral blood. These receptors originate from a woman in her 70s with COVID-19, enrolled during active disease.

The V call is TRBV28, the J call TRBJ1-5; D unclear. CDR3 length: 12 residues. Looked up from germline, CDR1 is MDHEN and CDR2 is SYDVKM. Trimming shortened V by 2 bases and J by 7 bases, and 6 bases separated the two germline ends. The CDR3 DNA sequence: TGTGCCAGCAGTTTAGGCCTCCAGCCCCAGCATTTT. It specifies CASSLGLQPQHF.

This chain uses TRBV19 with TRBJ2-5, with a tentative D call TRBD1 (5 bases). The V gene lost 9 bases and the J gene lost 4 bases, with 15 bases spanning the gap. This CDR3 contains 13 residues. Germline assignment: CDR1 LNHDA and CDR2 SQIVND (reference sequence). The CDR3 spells CASSRQNRETQYF. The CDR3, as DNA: TGTGCCAGCTCGAGACAGAATCGAGAGACCCAGTACTTC.

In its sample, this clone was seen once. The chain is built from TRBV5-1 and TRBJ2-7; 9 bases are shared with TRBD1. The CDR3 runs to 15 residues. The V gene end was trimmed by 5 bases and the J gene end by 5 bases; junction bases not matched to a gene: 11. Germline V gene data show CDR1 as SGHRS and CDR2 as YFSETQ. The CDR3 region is CASRSTGGANDEQYF. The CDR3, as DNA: TGCGCCAGCAGGTCAACAGGGGGCGCGAATGACGAGCAGTACTTC. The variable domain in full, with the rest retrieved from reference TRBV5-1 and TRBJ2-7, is KAGVTQTPRYLIKTRGQQVTLSCSPISGHRSVSWYQQTPGQGLQFLFEYFSETQRNKGNFPGRFSGRQFSNSRSEMNVSTLELGDSALYLCASRSTGGANDEQYFGPGTRLTVT.

The CDR3 loop is CASNPGQRSYGYTF. The CDR3 coding sequence is TGTGCCAGCAACCCGGGACAGAGGAGCTATGGCTACACCTTC. The chain couples TRBV28 to TRBJ1-2, with 7 bases lining up with TRBD1. Trimming at V came to 7 bases and at J to 4 bases, leaving 9 bases not matched to a gene. This CDR3 comprises 14 residues. CDR1 is MDHEN, CDR2 SYDVKM, per germline.

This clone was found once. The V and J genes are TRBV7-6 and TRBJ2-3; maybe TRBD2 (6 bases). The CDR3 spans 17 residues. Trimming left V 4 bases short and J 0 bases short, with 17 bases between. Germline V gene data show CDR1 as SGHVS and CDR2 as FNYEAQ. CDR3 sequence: CASSSHPGLLSTDTQYF. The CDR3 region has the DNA TGTGCCAGCAGCTCCCACCCCGGACTACTTAGCACAGATACGCAGTATTTT.

The CDR3 protein is CASSTDRFGDNEQFF. The CDR3 DNA reads as TGTGCCAGCAGTACCGACAGGTTCGGGGACAATGAGCAGTTCTTC. This chain links TRBV2 with TRBJ2-1, with a tentative D call TRBD1 (6 bases). CDR3 size: 15 residues. The V gene's germline CDR1 is SNHLY and CDR2 FYNNEI. Trimming shortened V by 5 bases and J by 5 bases, and 16 bases separated the two germline ends.

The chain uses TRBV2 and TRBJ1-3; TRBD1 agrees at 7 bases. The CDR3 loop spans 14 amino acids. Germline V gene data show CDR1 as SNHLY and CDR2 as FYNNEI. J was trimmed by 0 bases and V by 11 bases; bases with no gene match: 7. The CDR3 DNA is TGTGCCTGCCCGGGACAGCACTCTGGAAACACCATATATTTT. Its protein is CACPGQHSGNTIYF. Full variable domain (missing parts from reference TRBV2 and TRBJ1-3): EPEVTQTPSHQVTQMGQEVILRCVPISNHLYFYWYRQILGQKVEFLVSFYNNEISEKSEIFDDQFSVERPDGSNFTLKIRSTKLEDSAMYFCACPGQHSGNTIYFGEGSWLTVV.

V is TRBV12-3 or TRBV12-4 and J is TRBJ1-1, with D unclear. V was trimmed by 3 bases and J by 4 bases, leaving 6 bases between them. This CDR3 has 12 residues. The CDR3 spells CASSFPGTEAFF. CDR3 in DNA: TGTGCCAGCAGTTTCCCAGGCACTGAAGCTTTCTTT.

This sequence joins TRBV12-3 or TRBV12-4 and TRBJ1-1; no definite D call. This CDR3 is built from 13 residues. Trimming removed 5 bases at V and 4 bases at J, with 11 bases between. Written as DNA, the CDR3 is TGTGCCAGCAGTACAAACGGCGGCACTGAAGCTTTCTTT. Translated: CASSTNGGTEAFF.

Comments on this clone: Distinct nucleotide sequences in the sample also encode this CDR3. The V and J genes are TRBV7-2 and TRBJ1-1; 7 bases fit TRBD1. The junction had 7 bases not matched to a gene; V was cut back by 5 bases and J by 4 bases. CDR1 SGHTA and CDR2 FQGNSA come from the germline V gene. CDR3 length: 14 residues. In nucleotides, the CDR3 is TGTGCCAGCAGCCTTCGACAGGGAGGCACTGAAGCTTTCTTT. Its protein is CASSLRQGGTEAFF.

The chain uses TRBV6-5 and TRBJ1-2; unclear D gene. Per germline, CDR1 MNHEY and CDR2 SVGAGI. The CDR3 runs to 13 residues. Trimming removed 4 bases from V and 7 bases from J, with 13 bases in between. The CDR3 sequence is CASSSLASGGYTF. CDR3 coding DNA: TGTGCCAGCAGTTCATTAGCTTCGGGTGGCTACACCTTC.

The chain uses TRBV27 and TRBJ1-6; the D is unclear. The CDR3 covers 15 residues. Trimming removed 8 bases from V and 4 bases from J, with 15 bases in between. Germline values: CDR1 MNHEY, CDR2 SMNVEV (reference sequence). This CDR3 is CASARHGDYNSPLHF. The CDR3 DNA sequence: TGTGCCAGCGCCCGCCACGGGGATTATAATTCACCCCTCCACTTT.

The CDR3 here is CASLQWTDYGYTF. The CDR3 DNA sequence: TGTGCCAGCCTTCAGTGGACAGACTATGGCTACACCTTC. This rearrangement joins TRBV2 to TRBJ1-2; perhaps TRBD1 as D (6 bases). V was trimmed by 8 bases and J by 3 bases, leaving 13 bases between them. Germline CDR1 reads SNHLY; CDR2 reads FYNNEI. The CDR3 is 13 residues long.

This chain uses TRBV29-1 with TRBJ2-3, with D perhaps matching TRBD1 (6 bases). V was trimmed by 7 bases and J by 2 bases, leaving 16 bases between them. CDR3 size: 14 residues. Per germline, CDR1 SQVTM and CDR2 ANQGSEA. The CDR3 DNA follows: TGCAGCGCGACAGGTCCTGCGTACACAGATACGCAGTATTTT. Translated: CSATGPAYTDTQYF.

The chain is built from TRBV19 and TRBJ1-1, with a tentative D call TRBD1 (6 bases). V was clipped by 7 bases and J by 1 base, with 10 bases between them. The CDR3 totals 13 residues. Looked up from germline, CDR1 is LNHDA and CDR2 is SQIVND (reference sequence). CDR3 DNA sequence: TGTGCCAGTAAAGGCAGGGGGAACACTGAAGCTTTCTTT. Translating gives CASKGRGNTEAFF.

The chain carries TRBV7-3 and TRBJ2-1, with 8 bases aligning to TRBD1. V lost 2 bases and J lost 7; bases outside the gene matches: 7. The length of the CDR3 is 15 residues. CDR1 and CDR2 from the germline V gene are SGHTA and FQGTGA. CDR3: CASSLGTGGFNEQFF. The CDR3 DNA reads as TGTGCCAGCAGCTTAGGAACAGGGGGGTTTAATGAGCAGTTCTTC.

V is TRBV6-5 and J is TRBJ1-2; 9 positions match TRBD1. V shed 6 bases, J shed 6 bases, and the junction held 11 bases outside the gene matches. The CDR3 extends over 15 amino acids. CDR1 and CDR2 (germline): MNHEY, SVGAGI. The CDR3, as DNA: TGTGCCAGCAGGGGCCACGGGACAGGGTCCAATGGCTACACCTTC. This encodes CASRGHGTGSNGYTF.

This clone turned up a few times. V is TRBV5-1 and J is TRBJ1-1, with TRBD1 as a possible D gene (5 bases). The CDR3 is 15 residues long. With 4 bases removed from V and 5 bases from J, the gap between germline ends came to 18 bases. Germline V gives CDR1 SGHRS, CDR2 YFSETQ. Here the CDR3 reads CASSRGRPARTEAFF. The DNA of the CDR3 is TGCGCCAGCAGCCGGGGGAGGCCGGCGAGGACTGAAGCTTTCTTT.

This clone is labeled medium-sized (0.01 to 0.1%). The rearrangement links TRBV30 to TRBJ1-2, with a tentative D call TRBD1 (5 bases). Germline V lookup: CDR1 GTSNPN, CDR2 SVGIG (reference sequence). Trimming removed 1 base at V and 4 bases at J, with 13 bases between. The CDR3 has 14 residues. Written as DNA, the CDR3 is TGTGCCTGGAGTGAGGGGCGTCAGGGCTATGGCTACACCTTC. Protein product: CAWSEGRQGYGYTF. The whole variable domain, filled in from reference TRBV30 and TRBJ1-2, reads SQTIHQWPATLVQPVGSPLSLECTVEGTSNPNLYWYRQAAGRGLQLLFYSVGIGQISSEVPQNLSASRPQDRQFILSSKKLLLSDSGFYLCAWSEGRQGYGYTFGSGTRLTVV.

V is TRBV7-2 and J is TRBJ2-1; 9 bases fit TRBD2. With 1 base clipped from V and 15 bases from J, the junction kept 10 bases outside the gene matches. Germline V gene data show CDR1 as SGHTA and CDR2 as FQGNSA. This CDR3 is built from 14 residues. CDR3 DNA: TGTGCCAGCAGCTTAGTACTTGCGGGGGGGCCCGGGTTCTTC. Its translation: CASSLVLAGGPGFF.

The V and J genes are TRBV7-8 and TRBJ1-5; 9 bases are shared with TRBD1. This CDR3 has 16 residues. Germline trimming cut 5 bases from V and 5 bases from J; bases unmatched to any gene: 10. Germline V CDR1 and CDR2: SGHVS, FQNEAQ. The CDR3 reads CASSPPDRGVDQPQHF. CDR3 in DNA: TGTGCCAGCAGCCCCCCAGACAGGGGGGTTGATCAGCCCCAGCATTTT.

The CDR3 coding sequence is TGTGCCAGCAGCTACACGGGACTACTGTACGTC. Residues: CASSYTGLLYV. The rearrangement joins TRBV7-2 to TRBJ2-7, with TRBD2 matching over 7 bases. Germline V gene lookup returns CDR1 SGHTA and CDR2 FQGNSA. Losses at the gene ends were 4 bases for V and 12 bases for J; bases not matched to a gene: 6. The length of the CDR3 is 11 residues.

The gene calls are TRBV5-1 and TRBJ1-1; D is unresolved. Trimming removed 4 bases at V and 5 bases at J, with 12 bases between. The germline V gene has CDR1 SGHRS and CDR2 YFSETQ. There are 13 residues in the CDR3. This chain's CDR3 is CASSAEVGTEAFF. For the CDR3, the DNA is TGCGCCAGCAGCGCGGAGGTGGGGACTGAAGCTTTCTTT.

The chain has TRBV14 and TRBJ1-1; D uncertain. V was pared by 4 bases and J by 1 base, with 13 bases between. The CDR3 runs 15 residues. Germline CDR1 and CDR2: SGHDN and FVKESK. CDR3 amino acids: CASSRTAAGNTEAFF. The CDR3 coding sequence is TGTGCCAGCAGCCGGACCGCGGCGGGGAACACTGAAGCTTTCTTT.